These T cell receptor beta chains were read from a single sample in a study of cytomegalovirus exposure and HLA in healthy donors. Sequencing was performed with immunoSEQ multiplex PCR; in TCRdb, only in-frame clones are kept and a portion is missing. The profile shows 170,000 or so clones, approximately 80% of them singletons. The sequenced sample was PBMCs. These receptors all come from a man aged 18-30 years in good health and CMV-seronegative. Each CDR3 is given with its conserved first and last residue. D genes are given only for firm matches. Clone size is shown for a subset of rows, as once, few, many or a class of expanded clone.

cdr3_nt | cdr3_aa | d_call | v_call | clone_size | j_call | cdr3_length
TGTGCCAGCAGTGGGACAGGTTACGAGCAGTACTTC | CASSGTGYEQYF | TRBD1 | TRBV2 | once | TRBJ2-7 | 12
TGTGCTAGTGGTAGGGGACAGGGGAAGAACACTGAAGCTTTCTTT | CASGRGQGKNTEAFF | TRBD1 | TRBV12-5 | NA | TRBJ1-1 | 15
TGTGCCAGTAGTGGAAAGACAAGAACCTATGGCTACACCTTC | CASSGKTRTYGYTF | NA | TRBV19 | once | TRBJ1-2 | 14
TGTGCCAGCTCAGCCTCGACGGGGAACTACGAGCAGTACTTC | CASSASTGNYEQYF | NA | TRBV18 | few | TRBJ2-7 | 14
TGTGCCAGCTCACAGGGACAGTCTGGGGCCAACGTCCTGACTTTC | CASSQGQSGANVLTF | TRBD1 | TRBV18 | NA | TRBJ2-6 | 15
TGTGCCAGCAGCTTCGTGGAAGCTTTCTTT | CASSFVEAFF | NA | TRBV7-9 | NA | TRBJ1-1 | 10
TGTGCCAGCTCACTTGGACGGGGCTCTGGGGCCAACGTCCTGACTTTC | CASSLGRGSGANVLTF | NA | TRBV18 | NA | TRBJ2-6 | 16
TGTGCCAGCAGCTTAGCTATTGCAGGGCTGCTTTATGGCTACACCTTC | CASSLAIAGLLYGYTF | NA | TRBV7-9 | NA | TRBJ1-2 | 16
TGTGCCAGCAGTTCGCATCCCTCACTAGCGGGAGTAGATGGCGAGCAGTACTTC | CASSSHPSLAGVDGEQYF | TRBD2 | TRBV27 | NA | TRBJ2-7 | 18
TGTGCCAGTAGTATAGGCGGGGGGAGAACCGGGGAGCTGTTTTTT | CASSIGGGRTGELFF | TRBD2 | TRBV19 | NA | TRBJ2-2 | 15
TGTGCCAGCAGCCGGACTATCCGGAGTCGGGAGACCCAGTACTTC | CASSRTIRSRETQYF | NA | TRBV14 | once | TRBJ2-5 | 15
TGTGCTAGCAGCTTGAACCCTAGCGGGGGGCTCTGGGACAATGAGCAGTTCTTC | CASSLNPSGGLWDNEQFF | TRBD2 | TRBV7-7 | NA | TRBJ2-1 | 18
TGCAGCGTTAGTTTACTAGCCAACAATGAGCAGTTCTTC | CSVSLLANNEQFF | NA | TRBV29-1 | NA | TRBJ2-1 | 13
TGTGCCAGCAGGAAACTAGCGGGATCCTACAATGAGCAGTTCTTC | CASRKLAGSYNEQFF | TRBD2 | TRBV28 | once | TRBJ2-1 | 15
TGTGCCGCCTCACAGGGGGGTAATTCACCCCTCCACTTT | CAASQGGNSPLHF | TRBD1 | TRBV6-4 | NA | TRBJ1-6 | 13
TGTGCCAGCAGCGCAGACACCACCGGGGAGCTGTTTTTT | CASSADTTGELFF | NA | TRBV9 | NA | TRBJ2-2 | 13
TGCAGCGGGGGTGGGTTGGCTTTCTTT | CSGGGLAFF | NA | TRBV20-1 | NA | TRBJ1-1 | 9
TGTGCCAGCAGTCAATTTGGGAGCGGCTACACCTTC | CASSQFGSGYTF | NA | TRBV6-5 | NA | TRBJ1-2 | 12
TGTGCCTGGGAGCAAATTCCGGGACTAGCGGTTGAGCAGTTCTTC | CAWEQIPGLAVEQFF | TRBD2 | TRBV30 | NA | TRBJ2-1 | 15
TGTGCCAGCAGTGACTCAGCGGGAGCCGGGGAGCTGTTTTTT | CASSDSAGAGELFF | TRBD2 | TRBV6-4 | NA | TRBJ2-2 | 14
TGTGCCAGCAGCTTCTACAGGGATGGAGATACGCAGTATTTT | CASSFYRDGDTQYF | NA | TRBV7-9 | NA | TRBJ2-3 | 14
TGTGCCAGCAGCGCCCGACTAGCGGGAGACTACAATGAGCAGTTCTTC | CASSARLAGDYNEQFF | TRBD2 | TRBV5-6 | NA | TRBJ2-1 | 16
TGTGCCAGCAGCTATTGGCTCGGACATAGCAATCAGCCCCAGCATTTT | CASSYWLGHSNQPQHF | NA | TRBV5-6 | once | TRBJ1-5 | 16
TGCAGCGCAAGAGGGCTCGGGGCCAACGTCCTGACTTTC | CSARGLGANVLTF | NA | TRBV29-1 | NA | TRBJ2-6 | 13
TGTGCCTGGAGTGTCCAGGATCGAGAGACCCAGTACTTC | CAWSVQDRETQYF | NA | TRBV30 | NA | TRBJ2-5 | 13
TGTGCCAGCAGCCTACAGGGGATCACCGGGGAGCTGTTTTTT | CASSLQGITGELFF | TRBD1 | TRBV5-6 | NA | TRBJ2-2 | 14
TGTGCCAGCAGCTCTAGGGACAACTCTGGAAACACCATATATTTT | CASSSRDNSGNTIYF | NA | TRBV9 | NA | TRBJ1-3 | 15